This T cell receptor (beta chain) emerged from a study of blood T cells in healthy people across ages. Next came a second PCR, run for about 7 to 12 cycles, which used a sample-barcoded 5' primer along with a J-beta primer mix. TCRdb reprocessed the 5' RACE reads with MiXCR, giving one entry per CDR3 protein. The sample shows 540,000 or so distinct CDR3 sequences, 27% of them seen only once. There are many counts of this clonotype. One end of the junction varies from germline; a read error may be responsible. The CDR3 runs to 15 residues. Per the germline V gene, CDR1 is DFQATT and CDR2 is SNEGSKA (reference sequence).

The sample comprised blood. The chain uses TRBV20-1 and TRBJ2-5, with 9 bases lining up with TRBD2. The tail of the sequence fits TRBJ2-7 better, so the J call may be wrong. This sequence originates from a woman in her sixties or seventies in good health. The CDR3 loop is CSARAPGLAAYEQYF. The CDR3 region has the DNA TGCAGTGCCAGAGCACCGGGACTAGCTGCGTACGAGCAGTACTTC.